This entry lists 9 T cell receptor beta chains sequenced from one sample in a study of CXCR3-negative and CXCR3-positive naive CD8 T cells (dated by TCRdb to between 2018 and 2021). The sequencer listed for this sample is NextSeq 550. The Human TCR Profiling Kit (MiLaboratory) was used to make UMI-labeled 5' RACE TRB cDNA libraries. TCRdb reprocessed the reads, so every CDR3 protein sequence counts as one entry and DNA is not shown. The sample table records 30,000 to 40,000 distinct CDR3 sequences. The top ten constitute more than 12% of the sample. The sequenced sample consisted of memory CD8+ T cells from blood. The sample's cell subset or site label, decoded: conventional CD8+ memory T cells (TMEM), sorted as controls. The receptors were sampled from a human donor in good health. Some clones in this sample may be carry-over from other donors' samples.

The chain combines TRBV10-2 with TRBJ2-7. CDR1 WSHSY and CDR2 SAAADI come from the germline V gene. This CDR3 comprises 14 residues. The CDR3 reads CASRIPGGSYEQYF.

V gene TRBV19 combines with J gene TRBJ2-1; the D call of TRBD1 rests on TCRdb alone, since no DNA is present to check it. The germline gives CDR1 LNHDA, CDR2 SQIVND (reference sequence). This CDR3 comprises 12 residues. The CDR3 sequence: CASSIGGHQQLF.

The rearrangement links TRBV29-1 to TRBJ2-1; there is no DNA to check the TCRdb D call of TRBD2. This CDR3 has 13 residues. The germline V gene encodes CDR1 SQVTM and CDR2 ANQGSEA. The CDR3 reads CSFGTSGNNEQFF.

V gene TRBV6-2 or TRBV6-3 combines with J gene TRBJ2-1; the TRBD1 assignment by TCRdb is unverifiable without DNA. The CDR3 spans 17 residues. The V gene's germline CDR1 is MNHEY and CDR2 SVGEGT. The CDR3 spells CASSYVMGRGMGYEQFF.

The genes are TRBV20-1 and TRBJ2-2; the D call of TRBD2 rests on TCRdb alone, since no DNA is present to check it. The CDR3 extends over 19 amino acids. Germline V lookup: CDR1 DFQATT, CDR2 SNEGSKA (reference sequence). CDR3 sequence reads: CSARDGGTSGGEYTGELFF.

The V gene is TRBV7-8, the J gene TRBJ2-7; the D gene TCRdb calls, TRBD2, cannot be checked with no DNA. The CDR3 is 13 amino acids. Per germline, CDR1 SGHVS and CDR2 FQNEAQ. CDR3 in amino acids: CASSSRAPDEQYF.

The V gene is TRBV12-3 or TRBV12-4, the J gene TRBJ2-1. The CDR3 runs to 12 residues. CDR3 protein: CASSSGIDEQFF.

The chain links TRBV7-8 to TRBJ2-3; the TCRdb call, TRBD1, lacks DNA for checking. The CDR3 spans 15 residues. Per the germline V gene, CDR1 is SGHVS and CDR2 is FQNEAQ. The chain's CDR3 is CASSLTTGYTDTQYF.

The V and J genes are TRBV12-3 or TRBV12-4 and TRBJ2-5; TCRdb proposes TRBD2, but this gene call is untestable without DNA. The CDR3 extends over 14 amino acids. This CDR3 is CASSLRPGPAAQYF.